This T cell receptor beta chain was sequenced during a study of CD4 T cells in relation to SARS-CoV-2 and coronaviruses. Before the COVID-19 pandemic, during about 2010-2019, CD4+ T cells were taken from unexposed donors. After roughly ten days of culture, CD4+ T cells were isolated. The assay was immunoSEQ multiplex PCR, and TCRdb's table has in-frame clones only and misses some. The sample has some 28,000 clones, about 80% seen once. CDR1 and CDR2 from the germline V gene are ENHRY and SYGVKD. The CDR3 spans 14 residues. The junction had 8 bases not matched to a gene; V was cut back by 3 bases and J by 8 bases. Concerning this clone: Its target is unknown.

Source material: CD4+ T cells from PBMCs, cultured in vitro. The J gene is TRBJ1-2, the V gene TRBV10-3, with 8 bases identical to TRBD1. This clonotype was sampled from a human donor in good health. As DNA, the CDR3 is TGTGCCATCAGTGACCAGACAGGGGCTAAAGGCTACACCTTC. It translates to CAISDQTGAKGYTF.